These T cell receptor beta chains were read from a single sample in a study of high-grade serous ovarian cancer treatment subgroups. Assay used: immunoSEQ multiplex PCR; TCRdb lists only in-frame clones, some missing. The sample consists of 25,000 to 30,000 clones, about 81% of them appearing once. The sequencing sample was made of tumor tissue. These receptors originate from a human donor with high-grade serous ovarian cancer. CDR3s include the opening cysteine and the closing phenylalanine or tryptophan. D genes are given only for firm matches. Size is stated for part of the rows, as once, few or many counts, or as a class when the clone is expanded.

cdr3_nt: TGCGCCAGCAGCTTGACACAGGGGAATGAGCAGTTCTTC
cdr3_aa: CASSLTQGNEQFF
j_call: TRBJ2-1
v_call: TRBV5-1
d_call: TRBD1
clone_size: few

cdr3_nt: TGTGCCAGCAGTACTGGACTAGCGGGAGGGGGTAGGGACGAGCAGTACTTC
cdr3_aa: CASSTGLAGGGRDEQYF
j_call: TRBJ2-7
v_call: TRBV28
d_call: TRBD2
clone_size: -

cdr3_nt: TGCGCCAGCAGCTTGCCGGGGGACAGGGGCACAGATACGCAGTATTTT
cdr3_aa: CASSLPGDRGTDTQYF
j_call: TRBJ2-3
v_call: TRBV5-1
d_call: TRBD1
clone_size: once

cdr3_nt: TGTGCCAGCAGCTTGGGCAGCGGTCCTAGCACAGATACGCAGTATTTT
cdr3_aa: CASSLGSGPSTDTQYF
j_call: TRBJ2-3
v_call: TRBV7-2
d_call: -
clone_size: -

cdr3_nt: TGTGCCAGCAGTCAGCGGACTAGCGGGGGGTACGAGCAGTACTTC
cdr3_aa: CASSQRTSGGYEQYF
j_call: TRBJ2-7
v_call: TRBV6-5
d_call: TRBD2
clone_size: -

cdr3_nt: TGCGCCAGCAGTTATGGCAGGGGCACTGAAGCTTTCTTT
cdr3_aa: CASSYGRGTEAFF
j_call: TRBJ1-1
v_call: TRBV5-1
d_call: -
clone_size: few

cdr3_nt: TGTGCCAGCAGGATCTTTACGCGTGGCAGGGGTGAAAAACTGTTTTTT
cdr3_aa: CASRIFTRGRGEKLFF
j_call: TRBJ1-4
v_call: TRBV28
d_call: -
clone_size: -

cdr3_nt: TGCGCCAGCAGCTTCGTTGGCGGGAGGGACTACGAGCAGTACTTC
cdr3_aa: CASSFVGGRDYEQYF
j_call: TRBJ2-7
v_call: TRBV5-1
d_call: TRBD2
clone_size: -

cdr3_nt: TGCGCCAGCAGCTTGGCCTGGGAAGATAACGAGCAGTACTTC
cdr3_aa: CASSLAWEDNEQYF
j_call: TRBJ2-7
v_call: TRBV5-1
d_call: -
clone_size: -

cdr3_nt: TGTGCCAGCAGTTTATTTCCGCTGGCTGGAGTTGAAAAACTGTTTTTT
cdr3_aa: CASSLFPLAGVEKLFF
j_call: TRBJ1-4
v_call: TRBV28
d_call: -
clone_size: -

cdr3_nt: TGTGCCAGCAGCTTTCGACTAGCGTTTTACAATGAGCAGTTCTTC
cdr3_aa: CASSFRLAFYNEQFF
j_call: TRBJ2-1
v_call: TRBV5-6
d_call: TRBD2
clone_size: -

cdr3_nt: TGTGCCTGGAGTGGGGGGGACAGGGATGCCTCTGGAAACACCATATATTTT
cdr3_aa: CAWSGGDRDASGNTIYF
j_call: TRBJ1-3
v_call: TRBV30
d_call: TRBD1
clone_size: -

cdr3_nt: TGTGCCAGCAGCGAGTCCACTAGCGGATACAATGAGCAGTTCTTC
cdr3_aa: CASSESTSGYNEQFF
j_call: TRBJ2-1
v_call: TRBV9
d_call: TRBD2
clone_size: -

cdr3_nt: TGTGCCAGCAGCCTGGGGAACGTTTATAGCAATCAGCCCCAGCATTTT
cdr3_aa: CASSLGNVYSNQPQHF
j_call: TRBJ1-5
v_call: TRBV5-8
d_call: -
clone_size: -

cdr3_nt: TGTGCCAGCAGCTTAGTCTTTAGAGGGGGTGGAGAGCAGTACTTC
cdr3_aa: CASSLVFRGGGEQYF
j_call: TRBJ2-7
v_call: TRBV7-2
d_call: -
clone_size: -

cdr3_nt: TGCGCCAGCAGCTTGGCCACGGGGGGCGCACTGGATACGCAGTATTTT
cdr3_aa: CASSLATGGALDTQYF
j_call: TRBJ2-3
v_call: TRBV5-1
d_call: -
clone_size: -

cdr3_nt: TGTGCCAGCAGTCCCGGGACAGGGAGAGAGACCCAGTACTTC
cdr3_aa: CASSPGTGRETQYF
j_call: TRBJ2-5
v_call: TRBV27
d_call: TRBD1
clone_size: -

cdr3_nt: TGTGCCAGCAGCTCCGGGACAGGGGTTTTCTACGAGCAGTACTTC
cdr3_aa: CASSSGTGVFYEQYF
j_call: TRBJ2-7
v_call: TRBV27
d_call: TRBD1
clone_size: -

cdr3_nt: TGTGCCAGCAGAATATCGACAGGGAAAAACAAAGCTTTCTTT
cdr3_aa: CASRISTGKNKAFF
j_call: TRBJ1-1
v_call: TRBV6-1
d_call: TRBD1
clone_size: once

cdr3_nt: TGTGCCAGCAGCTCAGACCCCGAGACCCAGTACTTC
cdr3_aa: CASSSDPETQYF
j_call: TRBJ2-5
v_call: TRBV13
d_call: -
clone_size: -

cdr3_nt: TGTGCCAGCAGCAGGGGCGAGCAGTACTTC
cdr3_aa: CASSRGEQYF
j_call: TRBJ2-7
v_call: TRBV21-1
d_call: -
clone_size: -

cdr3_nt: TGTGCCAGCAGCCAAGATACCGGGCTAGATAATTCACCCCTCCACTTT
cdr3_aa: CASSQDTGLDNSPLHF
j_call: TRBJ1-6
v_call: TRBV14
d_call: -
clone_size: -

cdr3_nt: TGTGCCAGCAGCCTCACCCCCCTTAACACCGGGGAGCTGTTTTTT
cdr3_aa: CASSLTPLNTGELFF
j_call: TRBJ2-2
v_call: TRBV11-2
d_call: -
clone_size: -

cdr3_nt: TGTGCCAGCAGCTTTAGCAGGAACACCGGGGAGCTGTTTTTT
cdr3_aa: CASSFSRNTGELFF
j_call: TRBJ2-2
v_call: TRBV11-2
d_call: -
clone_size: -